This TCR beta chain was documented in a study of cytomegalovirus exposure and HLA in healthy donors. Primers: 60 Vbeta forward and 13 Jbeta reverse. The protocol was immunoSEQ multiplex PCR, while the TCRdb copy is restricted to in-frame clones and leaves out a portion. The sample carries about 240,000 clones, approximately 81% recorded once. The V and J ends lost 8 bases and 1 base, in that order; junction bases with no gene match: 8. CDR1 is MNHNS and CDR2 is SASEGT in the germline V gene. The CDR3 sequence is 15 residues long. Sequenced sample: PBMCs. This rearrangement joins TRBV6-1 to TRBJ2-5, with 9 bases identical to TRBD1. This clonotype was sampled from a woman aged 55-69 years in good health and CMV-seropositive. CDR3: CASGPGQGIQETQYF. The CDR3 DNA reads TGTGCCAGCGGACCGGGACAGGGTATCCAAGAGACCCAGTACTTC.